This T cell receptor beta chain was retrieved from a study of cytomegalovirus exposure and HLA in healthy donors. Study-wide results and caveats: Three CMV-associated chains were confirmed in vitro to be specific for CMV antigens. Sequences of the TCR beta chain were said to predict the HLA-A and HLA-B alleles of most subjects accurately.

The study ran its PCR with 60 Vbeta and 13 Jbeta primers. Repertoires were generated with immunoSEQ multiplex PCR, while TCRdb's copy carries only in-frame clones and drops some. The table shows about 190,000 clones, with 65% to 85% occurring only once. V was shortened by 6 bases and J by 4 bases, with 18 bases between the two germline ends. Germline V gene data show CDR1 as SEHNR and CDR2 as FQNEAQ (reference sequence). CDR3 length: 15 residues. Concerning this clone: Its antigen is undetermined.

Material: PBMCs. This chain connects TRBV7-9 to TRBJ1-2; D gene ambiguous. The origin of this receptor is a woman aged 18 to 35 in good health and CMV-seronegative. CDR3 sequence reads: CASSHGGELPYGYTF. The DNA for the CDR3 is TGTGCCAGCAGTCACGGTGGGGAGTTACCCTATGGCTACACCTTC.